This T cell receptor beta chain came from a study of T cell responses to AZD1222 COVID-19 vaccine. TCRdb keeps only in-frame clones here, not all; method: immunoSEQ multiplex PCR. The sample gives more than 85,000 clones, 88% of which show up once; 16% is in the top ten. This CDR3 contains 13 residues. After removal of 5 bases from V and 3 bases from J, the junction contained 2 bases not matched to a gene. CDR1 and CDR2 from the germline V gene are LNHDA and SQIVND (reference sequence). The chain has TRBV19 and TRBJ1-2; 8 bases map to TRBD1. The starting material was peripheral blood, obtained 28 days after the second AZD1222 dose. The sequence derives from an adult who received the AZD1222 COVID-19 vaccine. Here the CDR3 reads CASSVDRDYGYTF. The CDR3 DNA reads as TGTGCCAGTAGTGTGGACAGGGACTATGGCTACACCTTC.